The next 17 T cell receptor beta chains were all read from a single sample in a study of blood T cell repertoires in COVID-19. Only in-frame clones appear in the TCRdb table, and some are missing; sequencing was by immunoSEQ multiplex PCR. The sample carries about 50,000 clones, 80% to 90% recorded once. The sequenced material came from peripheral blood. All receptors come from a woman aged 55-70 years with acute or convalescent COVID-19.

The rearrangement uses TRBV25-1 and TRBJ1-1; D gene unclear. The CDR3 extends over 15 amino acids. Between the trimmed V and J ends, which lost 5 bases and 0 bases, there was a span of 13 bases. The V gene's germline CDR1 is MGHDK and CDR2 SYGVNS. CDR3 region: CASSSAGRMNTEAFF. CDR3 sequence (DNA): TGTGCCAGCAGTTCCGCGGGCAGAATGAACACTGAAGCTTTCTTT.

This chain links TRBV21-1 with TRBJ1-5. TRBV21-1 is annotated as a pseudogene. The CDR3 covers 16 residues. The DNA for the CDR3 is TGTGCCAGCAGACCCCGGAGGCATCCACGAGGGCAGCCCCAGCATTTT. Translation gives CASRPRRHPRGQPQHF.

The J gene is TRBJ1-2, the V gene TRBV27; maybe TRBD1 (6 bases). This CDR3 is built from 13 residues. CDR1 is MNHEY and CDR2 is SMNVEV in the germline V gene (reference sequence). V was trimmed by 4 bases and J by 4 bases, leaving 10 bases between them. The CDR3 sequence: CASSSGGRYGYTF. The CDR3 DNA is TGTGCCAGCAGTTCTGGGGGCCGCTATGGCTACACCTTC.

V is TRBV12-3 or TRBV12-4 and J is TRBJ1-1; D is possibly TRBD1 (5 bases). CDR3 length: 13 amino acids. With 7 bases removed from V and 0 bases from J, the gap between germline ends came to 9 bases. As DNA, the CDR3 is TGTGCCAGCACCCCCAGGGTGAACACTGAAGCTTTCTTT. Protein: CASTPRVNTEAFF.

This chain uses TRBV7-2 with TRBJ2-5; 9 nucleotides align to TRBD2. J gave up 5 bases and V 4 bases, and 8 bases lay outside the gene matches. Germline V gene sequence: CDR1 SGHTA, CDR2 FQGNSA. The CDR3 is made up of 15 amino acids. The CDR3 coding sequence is TGTGCCAGCAGCTCGGGTCCGGGACTAGCCGAGACCCAGTACTTC. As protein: CASSSGPGLAETQYF.

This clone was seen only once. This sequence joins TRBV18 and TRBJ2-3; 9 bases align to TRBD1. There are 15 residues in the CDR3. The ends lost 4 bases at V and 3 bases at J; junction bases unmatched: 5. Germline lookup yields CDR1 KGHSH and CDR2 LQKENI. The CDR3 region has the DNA TGTGCCAGCTCACTCTCCGGGACAGGGACAGATACGCAGTATTTT. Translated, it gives CASSLSGTGTDTQYF.

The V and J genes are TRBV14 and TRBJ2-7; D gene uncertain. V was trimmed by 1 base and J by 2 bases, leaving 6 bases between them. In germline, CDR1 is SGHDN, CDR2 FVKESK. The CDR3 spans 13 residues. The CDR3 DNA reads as TGTGCCAGCAGCCAAGTGGCCACCTACGAGCAGTACTTC. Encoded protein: CASSQVATYEQYF.

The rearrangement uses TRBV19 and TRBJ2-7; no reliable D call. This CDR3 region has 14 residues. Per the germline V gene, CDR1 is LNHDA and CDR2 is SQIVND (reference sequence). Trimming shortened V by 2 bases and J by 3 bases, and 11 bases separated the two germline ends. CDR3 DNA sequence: TGTGCCAGTAGTATAAGACCACAGAACTACGAGCAGTACTTC. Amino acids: CASSIRPQNYEQYF.

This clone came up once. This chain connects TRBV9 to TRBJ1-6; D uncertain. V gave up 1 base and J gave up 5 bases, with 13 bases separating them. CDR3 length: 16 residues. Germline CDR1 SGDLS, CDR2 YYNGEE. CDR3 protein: CASSVTGLSDNSPLHF. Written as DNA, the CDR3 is TGTGCCAGCAGCGTAACCGGGCTTAGCGATAATTCACCCCTCCACTTT.

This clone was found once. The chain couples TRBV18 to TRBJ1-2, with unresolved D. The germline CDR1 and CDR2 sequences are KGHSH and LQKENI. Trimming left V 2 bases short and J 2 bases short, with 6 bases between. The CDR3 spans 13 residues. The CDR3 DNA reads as TGTGCCAGCTCACCAGCAGAAAACTATGGCTACACCTTC. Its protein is CASSPAENYGYTF.

CDR3 loop: CAWDRNTEAFF. The CDR3 DNA reads TGTGCCTGGGACAGGAACACTGAAGCTTTCTTT. J is TRBJ1-1 and V is TRBV30; tentatively, D is TRBD1 (5 bases). V lost 5 bases to trimming and J lost 1 base, with 5 bases between them. Germline CDR1 is GTSNPN and CDR2 is SVGIG (reference sequence). The CDR3 loop spans 11 amino acids.

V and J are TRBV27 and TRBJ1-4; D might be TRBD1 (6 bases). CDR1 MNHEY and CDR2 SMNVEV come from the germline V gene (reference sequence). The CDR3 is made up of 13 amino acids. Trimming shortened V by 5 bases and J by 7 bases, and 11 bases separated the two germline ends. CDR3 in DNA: TGTGCCAGCAGTCAAAAGACAGGTGAAAAACTGTTTTTT. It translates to CASSQKTGEKLFF.

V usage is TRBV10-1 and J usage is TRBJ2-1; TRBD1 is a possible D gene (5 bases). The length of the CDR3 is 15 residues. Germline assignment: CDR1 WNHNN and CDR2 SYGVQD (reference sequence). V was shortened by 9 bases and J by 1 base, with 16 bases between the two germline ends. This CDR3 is CASGASRASYNEQFF. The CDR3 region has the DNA TGCGCCAGTGGAGCGTCCAGGGCTTCCTACAATGAGCAGTTCTTC.

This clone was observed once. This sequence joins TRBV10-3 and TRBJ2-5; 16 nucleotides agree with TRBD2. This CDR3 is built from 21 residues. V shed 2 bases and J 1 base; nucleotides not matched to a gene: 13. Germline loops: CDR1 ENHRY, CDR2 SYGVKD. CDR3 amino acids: CAISEESGTSGRVGAQETQYF. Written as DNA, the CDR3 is TGTGCCATCAGTGAGGAATCCGGGACTAGCGGGAGGGTTGGGGCCCAAGAGACCCAGTACTTC.

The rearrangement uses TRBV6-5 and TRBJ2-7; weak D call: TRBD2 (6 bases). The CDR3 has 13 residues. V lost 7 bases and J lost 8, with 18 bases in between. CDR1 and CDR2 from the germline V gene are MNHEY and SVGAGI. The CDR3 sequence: CASKDGSGYQQYF. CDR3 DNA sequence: TGTGCCAGCAAGGACGGGAGCGGTTACCAGCAGTACTTC.

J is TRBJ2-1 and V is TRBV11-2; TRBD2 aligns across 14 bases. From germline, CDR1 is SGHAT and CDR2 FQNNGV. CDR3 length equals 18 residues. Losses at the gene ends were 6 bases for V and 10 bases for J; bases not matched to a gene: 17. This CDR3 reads CASSLMGLAGAMGNEQFF. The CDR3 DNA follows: TGTGCCAGCAGTTTAATGGGACTAGCGGGAGCTATGGGGAACGAGCAGTTCTTC.

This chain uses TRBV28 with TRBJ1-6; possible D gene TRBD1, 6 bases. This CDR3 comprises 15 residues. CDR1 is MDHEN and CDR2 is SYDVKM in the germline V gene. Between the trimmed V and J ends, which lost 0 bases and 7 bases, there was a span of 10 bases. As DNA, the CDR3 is TGTGCCAGCAGTTTATGGGGGGCGAGGAATTCACCCCTCCACTTT. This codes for CASSLWGARNSPLHF.